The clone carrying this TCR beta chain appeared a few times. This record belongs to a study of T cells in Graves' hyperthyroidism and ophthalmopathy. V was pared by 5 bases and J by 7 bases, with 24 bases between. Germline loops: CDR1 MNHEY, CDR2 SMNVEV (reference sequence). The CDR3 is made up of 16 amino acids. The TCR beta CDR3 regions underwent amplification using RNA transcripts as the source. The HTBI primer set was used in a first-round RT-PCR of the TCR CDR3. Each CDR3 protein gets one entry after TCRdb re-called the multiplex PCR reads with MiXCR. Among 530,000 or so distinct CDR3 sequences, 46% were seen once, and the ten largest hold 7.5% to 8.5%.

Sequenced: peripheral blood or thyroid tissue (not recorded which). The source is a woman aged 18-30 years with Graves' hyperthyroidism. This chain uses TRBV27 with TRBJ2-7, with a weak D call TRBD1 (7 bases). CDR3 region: CASSLNRGLVFGEQYF. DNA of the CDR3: TGTGCCAGCAGTCTCAACAGGGGACTCGTTTTCGGGGAGCAGTACTTC.